Below are 27 T cell receptor beta chains sequenced from a single sample in a study of PD-1 blockade in classical Hodgkin lymphoma (dated by TCRdb to 2020 to 2021). Libraries came from the immunoSEQ multiplex PCR assay. In its TCRdb copy, this immuneACCESS table keeps in-frame sequences only and misses some clones. Where compared with another copy, unresolved V genes explain less than half of these, and the others have no known cause. This sample gives 35,000 to 50,000 clones in total; roughly three quarters of them show up just once. 20% to 25% of the sample goes to the ten largest clones. According to the study, the label for this sample's time point signals: cycle 1 day 1 (C1D1), immediately before nivolumab initiation. All trial patients had relapsed after autologous stem cell transplantation, with cohorts A, B and C differing in prior brentuximab vedotin exposure. The sequences come from peripheral blood mononuclear cells (PBMCs), collected at baseline. Every receptor here comes from a human donor with classical Hodgkin lymphoma.

Turning to this clone: A much larger clone differs by one base, so this may be a read error. V and J are TRBV11-2 and TRBJ2-5, with a weak D call TRBD1 (5 bases). This CDR3 is built from 12 residues. The V and J ends lost 5 bases and 9 bases respectively, with 13 bases between them. The germline gives CDR1 SGHAT, CDR2 FQNNGV. This CDR3 is CASSPDSEAQYF. The DNA of the CDR3 is TGTGCCAGCAGCCCAGACAGCGAGGCCCAGTACTTC.

This chain links TRBV6-6 with TRBJ2-2; 9 bases match TRBD2. The CDR3 has 12 residues. In germline, CDR1 is MNHNY, CDR2 SVGAGI (reference sequence). Losses at the gene ends were 9 bases for V and 7 bases for J; bases not matched to a gene: 3. This CDR3 is CASRLAVGELFF. CDR3 coding DNA: TGTGCCAGTAGACTAGCGGTCGGGGAGCTGTTTTTT.

In its sample, this clone was seen a few times. The V gene is TRBV30, the J gene TRBJ1-5, with a tentative D call TRBD1 (5 bases). Trimming took 2 bases from V and 1 from J, leaving 6 bases between them. Germline lookup yields CDR1 GTSNPN and CDR2 SVGIG (reference sequence). The CDR3 consists of 13 residues. CDR3 residues: CAWSWDSNQPQHF. In nucleotides, the CDR3 is TGTGCCTGGAGTTGGGACAGCAATCAGCCCCAGCATTTT.

This chain connects TRBV5-1 to TRBJ2-1; 8 bases align to TRBD2. J was trimmed by 3 bases and V by 4 bases; bases with no gene match: 6. The CDR3 is 15 residues long. Germline CDR1 SGHRS, CDR2 YFSETQ. The CDR3 is CASSPQGLVYNEQFF. The CDR3, as DNA: TGCGCCAGCAGCCCCCAGGGACTAGTCTACAATGAGCAGTTCTTC. Supplemented by reference TRBV5-1 and TRBJ2-1, the full variable domain reads KAGVTQTPRYLIKTRGQQVTLSCSPISGHRSVSWYQQTPGQGLQFLFEYFSETQRNKGNFPGRFSGRQFSNSRSEMNVSTLELGDSALYLCASSPQGLVYNEQFFGPGTRLTVL.

The genes are TRBV28 and TRBJ1-5; TRBD1 is a possible D gene (5 bases). Trimming stripped 5 bases from V and 9 bases from J, with 17 bases between. The germline gives CDR1 MDHEN, CDR2 SYDVKM. The CDR3 has 14 residues. CDR3 bases: TGTGCCAGCAGTCCCGGGGGAGGGCCATGGCCCCAGCATTTT. Translated, it gives CASSPGGGPWPQHF.

The V call is TRBV27, the J call TRBJ1-1; D not resolved. V was pared by 3 bases and J by 2 bases, with 10 bases between. Germline CDR1 MNHEY, CDR2 SMNVEV (reference sequence). This CDR3 is 14 amino acids long. CDR3 residues: CASSFLSINTEAFF. The CDR3, as DNA: TGTGCCAGCAGTTTTTTGTCCATCAACACTGAAGCTTTCTTT.

This chain connects TRBV10-2 to TRBJ1-2; a weak D match, TRBD1 (5 bases). The CDR3 runs 11 residues. The germline V gene encodes CDR1 WSHSY and CDR2 SAAADI. The ends were cut back, 11 bases at V and 3 bases at J, with 10 bases in the middle. CDR3 in DNA: TGCGCCCCCAGGGACTACTATGGCTACACCTTC. Translation: CAPRDYYGYTF.

This sequence joins TRBV19 and TRBJ2-1, with a tentative D call TRBD1 (6 bases). V was trimmed by 3 bases and J by 7 bases, leaving 13 bases between them. CDR1 and CDR2 (germline): LNHDA, SQIVND (reference sequence). The CDR3 is 14 amino acids. The CDR3 loop is CASSISQGFNEQFF. For the CDR3, the DNA is TGTGCCAGTAGTATCTCACAGGGCTTTAATGAGCAGTTCTTC. Complete variable domain (other parts from reference TRBV19 and TRBJ2-1): DGGITQSPKYLFRKEGQNVTLSCEQNLNHDAMYWYRQDPGQGLRLIYYSQIVNDFQKGDIAEGYSVSREKKESFPLTVTSAQKNPTAFYLCASSISQGFNEQFFGPGTRLTVL.

The count of this clone is one. V is TRBV29-1 and J is TRBJ2-3; weak D call: TRBD2 (6 bases). The CDR3 sequence is 12 residues long. Deletions cut 6 bases from V and 7 bases from J, with 14 bases between. Germline V CDR1 and CDR2: SQVTM, ANQGSEA. The CDR3 DNA reads TGCAGCGTATCCTCCGGGAGCAATACGCAGTATTTT. Its protein product is CSVSSGSNTQYF.

This chain joins TRBV19 and TRBJ2-1, with TRBD2 matching over 14 bases. This CDR3 region has 14 residues. Germline CDR1 LNHDA, CDR2 SQIVND (reference sequence). The junction had 7 bases not matched to a gene; V was cut back by 10 bases and J by 8 bases. The CDR3 sequence is CATRGLAGVHEQFF. Here the CDR3 DNA reads TGTGCCACTAGGGGACTAGCGGGAGTGCATGAGCAGTTCTTC.

This clone was counted a single time. The V gene is TRBV30, the J gene TRBJ1-1; the D gene is possibly TRBD1 (5 bases). The germline gives CDR1 GTSNPN, CDR2 SVGIG (reference sequence). The V gene lost 2 bases and the J gene lost 4 bases, with 17 bases spanning the gap. The CDR3 consists of 15 residues. The CDR3 is CAWSPLGGRVTEAFF. The CDR3 DNA reads as TGTGCCTGGAGTCCCCTGGGGGGACGGGTCACTGAAGCTTTCTTT.

The rearrangement uses TRBV5-6 and TRBJ1-2, with 8 bases fitting TRBD1. V lost 0 bases to trimming and J lost 4 bases; unmatched junction nucleotides: 2. CDR1 and CDR2 (germline): SGHDT, YYEEEE. There are 14 residues in the CDR3. In DNA form, the CDR3 reads TGTGCCAGCAGCTTGGGGACAGGGACCTATGGCTACACCTTC. Amino acid sequence: CASSLGTGTYGYTF.

The rearrangement joins TRBV10-3 to TRBJ1-5; D possibly corresponds to TRBD1 (6 bases). The CDR3 has 15 residues. V gave up 3 bases and J gave up 0 bases, with 9 bases separating them. Germline V gene sequence: CDR1 ENHRY, CDR2 SYGVKD. CDR3 in DNA: TGTGCCATCAGTGAAAGGGACAATAGCAATCAGCCCCAGCATTTT. This translates into CAISERDNSNQPQHF.

CDR3 DNA sequence: TGTGCCAGCCTTCAGGGGGGTTCGAACTATGGCTACACCTTC. Protein product: CASLQGGSNYGYTF. This chain joins TRBV28 and TRBJ1-2; 7 bases fit TRBD1. The CDR3 is 14 amino acids. The germline V gene has CDR1 MDHEN and CDR2 SYDVKM. V lost 8 bases to trimming and J lost 2 bases; unmatched junction nucleotides: 8.

The CDR3 DNA reads TGTGCCAGCAGCCCCGGGTTGATAGCGGGAGGTGAGCAGTTCTTC. Translating it yields CASSPGLIAGGEQFF. J is TRBJ2-1 and V is TRBV6-5; the match to TRBD2 covers 10 bases. The CDR3 covers 15 residues. In germline, CDR1 is MNHEY, CDR2 SVGAGI. The junction had 11 bases not matched to a gene; V was cut back by 6 bases and J by 9 bases.

The chain is built from TRBV7-9 and TRBJ2-3; the D gene is possibly TRBD1 (6 bases). This CDR3 contains 14 residues. CDR1 is SEHNR, CDR2 FQNEAQ, per germline (reference sequence). CDR3 protein: CAFRDNMGTDTQYF. In DNA, the CDR3 is TGTGCTTTTAGGGACAATATGGGCACAGATACGCAGTATTTT.

The rearrangement uses TRBV6-5 and TRBJ1-2; TRBD1 matches at 8 bases. There are 14 residues in the CDR3. CDR1 is MNHEY and CDR2 is SVGAGI in the germline V gene. V shed 6 bases and J 6 bases; nucleotides not matched to a gene: 9. Here the CDR3 reads CASRTTDRGHGYTF. For the CDR3, the DNA is TGTGCCAGCAGGACAACAGACAGGGGCCATGGCTACACCTTC.

This clone was counted a few times. This rearrangement joins TRBV19 to TRBJ2-7; D not resolved. Trimming stripped 4 bases from V and 4 bases from J, with 14 bases between. In germline, CDR1 is LNHDA, CDR2 SQIVND (reference sequence). The CDR3 has 14 amino acids. This chain's CDR3 is CASSTLDNRYEQYF. The CDR3 nucleotides are TGTGCCAGTAGTACCCTTGACAACCGATACGAGCAGTACTTC.

The chain employs TRBV27 and TRBJ1-5; TRBD1 matches at 8 bases. Trimming removed 2 bases from V and 4 bases from J; junction bases left unmatched: 4. Per germline, CDR1 MNHEY and CDR2 SMNVEV (reference sequence). The CDR3 is 15 residues long. Here the CDR3 DNA reads TGTGCCAGCAGTTTAGGAGGACAGGGAAATCAGCCCCAGCATTTT. This sequence encodes CASSLGGQGNQPQHF.

In its sample, this clone was seen once. The chain employs TRBV9 and TRBJ2-7; 7 nucleotides align to TRBD2. The CDR3 is made up of 13 amino acids. The junction had 8 bases not matched to a gene; V was cut back by 4 bases and J by 7 bases. Germline V lookup: CDR1 SGDLS, CDR2 YYNGEE. The CDR3 sequence: CASSSGTTPEQYF. The DNA of the CDR3 is TGTGCCAGCAGCTCGGGGACTACCCCGGAGCAGTACTTC.

V usage is TRBV7-3 and J usage is TRBJ2-7; 9 positions match TRBD2. From germline, CDR1 is SGHTA and CDR2 FQGTGA. The V gene end was trimmed by 2 bases and the J gene end by 5 bases; junction bases not matched to a gene: 7. The CDR3 has 15 amino acids. DNA for the CDR3: TGTGCCAGCAGCTTATGGGCTAGCGGGACCCACGAGCAGTACTTC. Its protein is CASSLWASGTHEQYF.

The J gene is TRBJ1-4, the V gene TRBV7-2, with 7 bases matching TRBD1. The CDR3 has 14 amino acids. CDR1 and CDR2 from the germline V gene are SGHTA and FQGNSA. The J segment lost 7 bases and the V segment lost 1 base, leaving 3 bases of the junction unmatched. CDR3 in amino acids: CASSLDNRGEKLFF. The CDR3, as DNA: TGTGCCAGCAGCTTAGATAACAGGGGTGAAAAACTGTTTTTT.

This chain uses TRBV27 with TRBJ2-6; TRBD2 matches 7 bases. CDR1 is MNHEY, CDR2 SMNVEV, per germline (reference sequence). The CDR3 runs 16 residues. V trimming: 7 bases; J trimming: 0 bases; junction bases outside the gene matches: 6. CDR3 DNA sequence: TGTGCCAGCAATGGCGGGAGCGACTCTGGGGCCAACGTCCTGACTTTC. Protein product: CASNGGSDSGANVLTF.

This clone came up a few times. The V gene is TRBV6-4, the J gene TRBJ1-1, with TRBD1 identical over 8 bases. Germline CDR1 reads MRHNA; CDR2 reads SNTAGT. V shed 5 bases, J shed 5 bases, and the junction held 4 bases outside the gene matches. There are 13 residues in the CDR3. CDR3 in DNA: TGTGCCAGCAGTTATACAGGGGGGACTGAAGCTTTCTTT. This gives the protein CASSYTGGTEAFF.

This chain connects TRBV20-1 to TRBJ2-3; possible D gene TRBD1, 6 bases. Trimming stripped 4 bases from V and 7 bases from J, with 9 bases between. Germline CDR1 and CDR2: DFQATT and SNEGSKA (reference sequence). The CDR3 sequence is 11 residues long. In nucleotides, the CDR3 is TGCAGTGCTAAGGACAGTAATACGCAGTATTTT. Its translation: CSAKDSNTQYF.

The genes are TRBV19 and TRBJ2-7; D might be TRBD1 (6 bases). Germline V gene sequence: CDR1 LNHDA, CDR2 SQIVND (reference sequence). The V end lost 3 bases, the J end lost 3 bases, and 24 bases lay between the germline ends. CDR3 size: 18 residues. CDR3 nucleotides: TGTGCCAGTAGTATCCCCGTTAGGCCGCCTGGACAGATCTACGAGCAGTACTTC. It codes for CASSIPVRPPGQIYEQYF.

The chain links TRBV30 to TRBJ2-5; D remains ambiguous. This CDR3 is built from 14 residues. CDR1 and CDR2 from the germline V gene are GTSNPN and SVGIG (reference sequence). V gave up 0 bases and J gave up 1 base, with 9 bases separating them. The CDR3 here is CAWSVLRPQETQYF. The CDR3 bases are TGTGCCTGGAGTGTACTGAGACCCCAAGAGACCCAGTACTTC.